The sequence of this T cell receptor beta chain was determined in a study of regulatory T cells in long-lasting Graves disease. The length of the CDR3 is 17 residues. The germline gives CDR1 SGDLS, CDR2 YYNGEE. The ends were cut back, 4 bases at V and 3 bases at J, with 23 bases in the middle. Stated time point: newly diagnosed GD, antithyroid drugs for less than 3 months. PBMCs were the source of the RNA used for TCR sequencing. The TCR beta library used iRepertoire HTBI primers with Arm-PCR amplification of CDR3. One entry per CDR3 protein results from TCRdb running MiXCR on the multiplex PCR reads. The sample has roughly 500,000 distinct CDR3 sequences, roughly 13% seen once. This same sample was also taken into another study, of T cells in Graves' hyperthyroidism and ophthalmopathy.

Sample: peripheral blood mononuclear cells (PBMCs), taken at new diagnosis, from a patient treated with antithyroid drugs. The receptor comes from a man in his thirties or forties with Graves disease. The chain is built from TRBV9 and TRBJ2-7; perhaps D is TRBD1 or TRBD2 (5 bases each). CDR3 sequence (DNA): TGTGCCAGCAGCCCAACCACCGGGACGGGGAAATACTACGAGCAGTACTTC. Translated: CASSPTTGTGKYYEQYF. The variable domain in full, completed from reference TRBV9 and TRBJ2-7, reads DSGVTQTPKHLITATGQRVTLRCSPRSGDLSVYWYQQSLDQGLQFLIQYYNGEERAKGNILERFSAQQFPDLHSELNLSSLELGDSALYFCASSPTTGTGKYYEQYFGPGTRLTVT.